Reported below is one T cell receptor beta chain. Its target is not known. This entry belongs to a study of cytomegalovirus exposure and HLA in healthy donors. Study-wide results and limits: Most sequenced TCRs were rare (though some public TCRs occurred in many donors). When analyzed later, a missense DCLRE1C variant was found to be linked to TCR beta V- and J-gene trimming. Analyzed later, most CMV-associated TCR beta chains appeared HLA-restricted.

Primers: 60 Vbeta forward and 13 Jbeta reverse. Sequencing used immunoSEQ multiplex PCR; TCRdb keeps in-frame clones, though not all of them. There are approximately 88,000 clones in the sample; 70% to 90% occur only once, and 2% to 2.5% lies in the top ten. The sequence was collected from a man between 18 and 35 years old in good health and CMV-seronegative. The sequencing input was PBMCs.

This chain's CDR3 is CASSLRTSGETQYF. The CDR3 nucleotides are TGCGCCAGCAGCTTGAGAACTAGCGGAGAGACCCAGTACTTC. V gene TRBV5-1 combines with J gene TRBJ2-5, with 8 positions matching TRBD2. The V gene end was trimmed by 1 base and the J gene end by 4 bases; junction bases not matched to a gene: 3. Germline lookup yields CDR1 SGHRS and CDR2 YFSETQ. The CDR3 has 14 amino acids.